These 13 T cell receptor beta chains were sequenced from one sample in a study of CD8 T cells in ankylosing spondylitis. TCRdb re-called the 5' RACE reads with MiXCR, one entry per CDR3 protein. The data contain approximately 69,000 distinct CDR3 sequences, approximately 5.3% of them seen just once; the ten biggest clones take up around 2.2%. Sequenced: blood, either unsorted or a sorted T cell fraction (not recorded which). Receptors originate from a male donor with ankylosing spondylitis or in good health (not recorded which).

In its sample, this clonotype was seen many times. The chain employs TRBV28 and TRBJ2-7; 7 nucleotides line up with TRBD1. This CDR3 spans 14 amino acids. Germline CDR1 reads MDHEN; CDR2 reads SYDVKM. Trimming took 4 bases from V and 3 from J; bases not matched to a gene: 6. Here the CDR3 reads CASSSRDRFYEQYF. For the CDR3, the DNA is TGTGCCAGCAGTTCCCGGGACAGATTCTACGAGCAGTACTTC.

This clonotype has at least ten counts. The V and J genes are TRBV4-2 and TRBJ1-1, with D maybe TRBD1 (5 bases). The CDR3 loop spans 16 amino acids. V lost 4 bases to trimming and J lost 3 bases, with 18 bases between them. Per the germline V gene, CDR1 is LGHNA and CDR2 is YNFKEQ. The CDR3 sequence is CASSRGAGILDTEAFF. In DNA, the CDR3 is TGTGCCAGCAGCCGAGGGGCAGGGATATTGGACACTGAAGCTTTCTTT.

Remarks on this clonotype: A much larger clone differs by one base, so this may be a read error. The chain is built from TRBV20-1 and TRBJ1-5; 10 bases are shared with TRBD1. The DNA matches TRBJ2-3 better at its end, which makes the J call doubtful. Germline V gene lookup returns CDR1 DFQATT and CDR2 SNEGSKA (reference sequence). This CDR3 is 16 amino acids long. The CDR3 sequence is CSARLTGGRGNQPQYF. The CDR3 region has the DNA TGCAGTGCTAGACTGACAGGGGGCCGAGGCAATCAGCCCCAGTATTTT.

This clonotype was seen at least ten times. The J gene is TRBJ2-5, the V gene TRBV5-1, with 11 bases matching TRBD2. CDR1 and CDR2 (germline): SGHRS, YFSETQ. CDR3 length: 17 amino acids. With 3 bases clipped from V and 5 bases from J, the junction kept 12 bases outside the gene matches. The CDR3 sequence: CASSSTSGGFIGETQYF. The CDR3, as DNA: TGCGCCAGCAGCTCAACTAGCGGGGGCTTCATCGGGGAGACCCAGTACTTC.

This clonotype was seen repeatedly, ten times or more. The chain uses TRBV28 and TRBJ1-1; tentatively, D is TRBD1 (5 bases). The germline V gene encodes CDR1 MDHEN and CDR2 SYDVKM. CDR3 length: 16 amino acids. Between the trimmed V and J ends, which lost 3 bases and 0 bases, there was a span of 14 bases. For the CDR3, the DNA is TGTGCCAGCAGTTTTAGTCCCTACAGGCTGAACACTGAAGCTTTCTTT. Translated: CASSFSPYRLNTEAFF.

This clonotype has a count of ten or more. V is TRBV5-1 and J is TRBJ2-3, with no clear D. This CDR3 is built from 14 residues. Germline CDR1 SGHRS, CDR2 YFSETQ. V lost 2 bases and J lost 4, with 11 bases in between. The CDR3 nucleotides read TGCGCCAGCAGCTTTGGTATAAACGCAGATACGCAGTATTTT. It encodes CASSFGINADTQYF.

This clonotype was detected many times. The genes are TRBV20-1 and TRBJ2-5, with a possible D match to TRBD2 (6 bases). The CDR3 length is 14 residues. Germline lookup yields CDR1 DFQATT and CDR2 SNEGSKA (reference sequence). The V and J ends lost 1 base and 5 bases respectively, with 14 bases between them. The CDR3 spells CSARGQGGEETQYF. CDR3 DNA: TGCAGTGCTAGAGGGCAGGGCGGGGAGGAGACCCAGTACTTC.

This clonotype was detected many times. The V and J genes are TRBV15 and TRBJ2-7, with 7 nucleotides matching TRBD1. Germline CDR1 reads LNHNV; CDR2 reads YYDKDF (reference sequence). The CDR3 length is 12 residues. The ends lost 5 bases at V and 3 bases at J; junction bases unmatched: 1. The CDR3 bases are TGTGCCACCAGCGGGGACAGCTACGAGCAGTACTTC. This sequence encodes CATSGDSYEQYF.

Many counts were recorded for this clonotype. The genes are TRBV20-1 and TRBJ1-2; 7 bases line up with TRBD1. The CDR3 has 15 residues. CDR1 is DFQATT and CDR2 is SNEGSKA in the germline V gene (reference sequence). Trimming at V came to 0 bases and at J to 6 bases, leaving 10 bases not matched to a gene. Here the CDR3 DNA reads TGCAGTGCTAGAGATGGCTGGACAGGAATGGATGGCTACACCTTC. Protein sequence: CSARDGWTGMDGYTF.

At least ten counts were recorded for this clonotype. The V and J genes are TRBV20-1 and TRBJ2-5; 8 nucleotides match TRBD1. The CDR3 length is 14 residues. The J segment lost 2 bases and the V segment lost 4 bases, leaving 6 bases of the junction unmatched. Germline V lookup: CDR1 DFQATT, CDR2 SNEGSKA (reference sequence). This CDR3 reads CSATPTGDQETQYF. In nucleotides, the CDR3 is TGCAGTGCTACCCCGACAGGGGATCAAGAGACCCAGTACTTC.

This clonotype has ten or more counts. This chain links TRBV12-3 or TRBV12-4 with TRBJ2-2; a possible D gene is TRBD1 (6 bases). Trimming removed 4 bases from V and 7 bases from J, with 10 bases in between. The CDR3 has 13 residues. CDR3 bases: TGTGCCAGCAGTTACAGGGAATACGGGGAGCTGTTTTTT. This translates into CASSYREYGELFF.

This clonotype occurred many times. This sequence joins TRBV13 and TRBJ2-1; D is undetermined. Deletions cut 4 bases from V and 4 bases from J, with 14 bases between. The CDR3 totals 15 residues. Germline CDR1 and CDR2: PRHDT and FYEKMQ (reference sequence). The CDR3 DNA reads as TGTGCCAGCAGCTACGGCCTTAATCCATACAATGAGCAGTTCTTC. As protein: CASSYGLNPYNEQFF.

At least ten counts were recorded for this clonotype. Here the CDR3 reads CASSLESQGAYEQYF. CDR3 bases: TGTGCCAGCAGCTTAGAGTCACAGGGTGCCTACGAGCAGTACTTC. The rearrangement joins TRBV7-9 to TRBJ2-7, with D possibly TRBD1 on 6 matching bases. The CDR3 totals 15 residues. Germline lookup yields CDR1 SEHNR and CDR2 FQNEAQ (reference sequence). The V and J ends lost 1 base and 2 bases respectively, with 12 bases between them.